The 14 T cell receptor beta chains reported below all come from one sample, sequenced in a study of identical twins. Each CDR3 protein gets one entry after TCRdb re-called the 5' RACE reads with MiXCR. Among 550,000 to 700,000 distinct CDR3 sequences listed, around a tenth were seen once. Separately, the same data were catalogued under a study of yellow fever vaccine responses in identical twins.

The sequencing input was PBMCs. Receptors were obtained from a woman younger than 35 in good health.

This clonotype appeared many times. One end of the junction does not line up with germline, which may come from a read error. V gene TRBV20-1 combines with J gene TRBJ1-2, with 7 bases aligning to TRBD1. Germline CDR1 reads DFQATT; CDR2 reads SNEGSKA (reference sequence). CDR3 length: 13 residues. The CDR3 here is CSVRQGSNYGYTF. The CDR3 DNA reads as TGCAGTGTTAGACAGGGAAGTAACTATGGCTACACCTTC.

A few counts support this clonotype. The chain uses TRBV7-3 and TRBJ2-3; 11 bases agree with TRBD1. The CDR3 length is 16 residues. Germline-derived CDR1 and CDR2 are SGHTA and FQGTGA. V lost 5 bases, J lost 2 bases, and 6 bases stayed unmatched. The CDR3 reads CASSPGTGGFTDTQYF. In nucleotides, the CDR3 is TGTGCCAGCAGCCCAGGGACAGGGGGTTTCACAGATACGCAGTATTTT.

The rearrangement uses TRBV10-1 and TRBJ2-1; possible D gene TRBD2, 5 bases. The CDR3 sequence is 13 residues long. Trimming removed 3 bases from V and 6 bases from J, with 9 bases in between. CDR1 is WNHNN, CDR2 SYGVQD, per germline (reference sequence). CDR3 sequence: CASSELVTNEQFF. As DNA, the CDR3 is TGCGCCAGCAGTGAACTAGTTACCAATGAGCAGTTCTTC.

This rearrangement joins TRBV29-1 to TRBJ2-1; D unclear. Trimming removed 3 bases at V and 4 bases at J, with 13 bases between. Germline-derived CDR1 and CDR2 are SQVTM and ANQGSEA. CDR3 length: 14 residues. The CDR3 coding sequence is TGCAGCGTTGACCCGGAGTCAAGTTACAATGAGCAGTTCTTC. Translation: CSVDPESSYNEQFF.

This clonotype was detected only a few times. The chain is built from TRBV11-2 and TRBJ2-3; possibly TRBD1 or TRBD2 for D (6 bases each). This CDR3 spans 15 amino acids. The V gene's germline CDR1 is SGHAT and CDR2 FQNNGV. Between the trimmed V and J ends, which lost 5 bases and 0 bases, there was a span of 12 bases. As DNA, the CDR3 is TGTGCCAGCAGCCGAGGGGGGACGAGCACAGATACGCAGTATTTT. Translating it yields CASSRGGTSTDTQYF.

V gene TRBV15 combines with J gene TRBJ2-7; tentative D call: TRBD2 (6 bases). V was pared by 0 bases and J by 8 bases, with 23 bases between. Germline CDR1 is LNHNV and CDR2 is YYDKDF (reference sequence). The CDR3 loop spans 17 amino acids. CDR3 sequence reads: CATSRDQMRGLEGKQYF. In DNA form, the CDR3 reads TGTGCCACCAGCAGAGATCAGATGCGGGGACTTGAAGGGAAGCAGTACTTC.

This clonotype occurred a few times. CDR3 region: CASSLAGLLREQYF. The CDR3 DNA reads TGTGCCAGCAGCTTAGCTGGACTGTTGCGGGAGCAGTACTTC. The chain couples TRBV7-2 to TRBJ2-7, with D possibly matching TRBD2 (5 bases). Trimming took off 0 bases at V and 7 bases at J, with 13 bases between the two ends. This CDR3 contains 14 residues. Germline assignment: CDR1 SGHTA and CDR2 FQGNSA.

The sample holds many counts of this clonotype. The chain has TRBV24-1 and TRBJ1-1; possibly TRBD1 for D (5 bases). The CDR3 has 14 residues. Germline-derived CDR1 and CDR2 are KGHDR and SFDVKD. Trimming removed 5 bases at V and 4 bases at J, with 13 bases between. CDR3 sequence: CATSGVGVSTEAFF. Here the CDR3 DNA reads TGTGCCACCAGTGGGGTAGGGGTCAGCACTGAAGCTTTCTTT.

This clonotype was seen at least ten times. The V gene is TRBV16, the J gene TRBJ2-7; D unresolved. This CDR3 has 13 residues. Germline V lookup: CDR1 KGHSY, CDR2 FQNENV. Trimming removed 0 bases from V and 6 bases from J, with 9 bases in between. In DNA, the CDR3 is TGTGCCAGCAGCCAATCCGAGGCGGCCGAGCAGTACTTC. Protein product: CASSQSEAAEQYF.

The V and J genes are TRBV7-9 and TRBJ2-2, with 11 bases identical to TRBD1. The CDR3 covers 16 residues. V lost 5 bases, J lost 4 bases, and 6 bases stayed unmatched. Germline V lookup: CDR1 SEHNR, CDR2 FQNEAQ (reference sequence). Here the CDR3 reads CASSTGQGAVTGELFF. The CDR3, as DNA: TGTGCCAGCAGCACCGGACAGGGGGCGGTCACCGGGGAGCTGTTTTTT.

This clonotype was seen at least ten times. The rearrangement links TRBV12-3 or TRBV12-4 to TRBJ2-2; D is ambiguous. Trimming removed 1 base at V and 4 bases at J, with 7 bases between. There are 14 residues in the CDR3. Here the CDR3 reads CASSLGSLTGELFF. Written as DNA, the CDR3 is TGTGCCAGCAGTTTAGGAAGCCTCACCGGGGAGCTGTTTTTT.

V and J are TRBV20-1 and TRBJ1-2; 7 nucleotides match TRBD1. Germline values: CDR1 DFQATT, CDR2 SNEGSKA (reference sequence). The V gene end was trimmed by 5 bases and the J gene end by 4 bases; junction bases not matched to a gene: 13. This CDR3 contains 15 residues. CDR3 residues: CSARLRQGGVYGYTF. The CDR3 DNA reads as TGCAGTGCTCGCCTCCGGCAGGGGGGCGTCTATGGCTACACCTTC.

The chain combines TRBV30 with TRBJ2-5; D unclear. CDR3 length: 12 amino acids. CDR1 is GTSNPN and CDR2 is SVGIG in the germline V gene (reference sequence). Trimming took off 4 bases at V and 4 bases at J, with 10 bases between the two ends. The CDR3 protein is CAWTPKGETQYF. DNA for the CDR3: TGTGCCTGGACCCCTAAGGGAGAGACCCAGTACTTC. Together with reference TRBV30 and TRBJ2-5, the CDR3 gives the full variable domain: SQTIHQWPATLVQPVGSPLSLECTVEGTSNPNLYWYRQAAGRGLQLLFYSVGIGQISSEVPQNLSASRPQDRQFILSSKKLLLSDSGFYLCAWTPKGETQYFGPGTRLLVL.

This clonotype was observed many times. V is TRBV3-1 and J is TRBJ2-6, with D possibly matching TRBD2 (5 bases). The germline V gene encodes CDR1 LGHDT and CDR2 YNNKEL (reference sequence). The CDR3 length is 18 residues. With 0 bases removed from V and 1 base from J, the gap between germline ends came to 13 bases. CDR3 nucleotides: TGTGCCAGCAGCCAAGATCGTGGACTCTTGTCTGGGGCCAACGTCCTGACTTTC. As protein: CASSQDRGLLSGANVLTF.